This is a list of T cell receptor beta chains from one sample in a study of shared clonotypes between healthy human individuals. Only in-frame clones appear in the TCRdb table, and some are missing; sequencing was by immunoSEQ multiplex PCR. The profile shows fewer than 550,000 clones, approximately 79% of them singletons. Sequencing was carried out using PBMCs. These receptors all stem from a woman aged 40 to 49 in good health. Some clones in this sample may be carry-over from other donors' samples. The CDR3 runs from the conserved cysteine through the conserved F or W. Each record gives: D gene, J gene, CDR3 length, clone size, V gene, CDR3 protein, CDR3 DNA. D genes are given only for firm matches. Not all rows give a size; the values are once, few, many and, for expanded clones, a class.

- | TRBJ1-5 | 14 | - | TRBV9 | CASSVSPMGQPQHF | TGTGCCAGCAGCGTAAGCCCGATGGGGCAGCCCCAGCATTTT
- | TRBJ2-3 | 15 | once | TRBV7-9 | CASSLVSASTDTQYF | TGTGCCAGCAGCTTAGTATCAGCAAGCACAGATACGCAGTATTTT
- | TRBJ2-7 | 13 | once | TRBV7-9 | CASSLESSYGQYF | TGTGCCAGCAGCTTAGAGAGCTCCTACGGGCAGTACTTC
TRBD2 | TRBJ2-1 | 15 | once | TRBV2 | CASSLAGGDYNEQFF | TGTGCCAGCAGTTTAGCGGGAGGGGACTACAATGAGCAGTTCTTC
- | TRBJ2-1 | 11 | few | TRBV28 | CASSLGNEQFF | TGTGCCAGCAGTTTAGGCAATGAGCAGTTCTTC
TRBD2 | TRBJ2-7 | 13 | - | TRBV5-1 | CASSVTSNYEQYF | TGCGCCAGCAGCGTGACTAGCAACTACGAGCAGTACTTC
TRBD2 | TRBJ2-1 | 14 | - | TRBV9 | CASQVPAGPNEQFF | TGTGCCAGCCAAGTCCCAGCGGGGCCCAATGAGCAGTTCTTC
- | TRBJ2-5 | 15 | - | TRBV7-8 | CASSPQGSGQETQYF | TGTGCCAGCAGCCCACAAGGGAGTGGACAAGAGACCCAGTACTTC
TRBD1 | TRBJ1-5 | 18 | - | TRBV19 | CASSSAGTGGELGQPQHF | TGTGCCAGTAGTAGTGCGGGGACAGGGGGCGAATTAGGTCAGCCCCAGCATTTT
- | TRBJ2-7 | 13 | few | TRBV7-9 | CASSLSSIPEQYF | TGTGCCAGCAGCTTATCCTCCATCCCCGAGCAGTACTTC
- | TRBJ1-3 | 12 | once | TRBV28 | CATRQSGNTIYF | TGTGCCACCAGGCAGTCTGGAAACACCATATATTTT
- | TRBJ1-5 | 14 | - | TRBV6-5 | CASSFSGENQPQHF | TGTGCCAGCAGTTTCTCAGGGGAAAATCAGCCCCAGCATTTT
- | TRBJ2-4 | 16 | - | TRBV28 | CASSQGGGSAKNIQYF | TGTGCCAGCAGTCAAGGAGGGGGATCAGCCAAAAACATTCAGTACTTC
TRBD2 | TRBJ2-7 | 16 | - | TRBV5-1 | CASSIRTSGSPYEQYF | TGCGCCAGCAGCATAAGGACTAGCGGGAGCCCCTACGAGCAGTACTTC
- | TRBJ2-7 | 12 | - | TRBV11-1 | CASSFTGHEQYF | TGTGCCAGCAGCTTTACAGGGCACGAGCAGTACTTC
TRBD1 | TRBJ2-4 | 17 | - | TRBV28 | CASSSSGQDVAKNIQYF | TGTGCCAGCAGTTCCTCCGGACAGGACGTAGCCAAAAACATTCAGTACTTC
TRBD1 | TRBJ1-2 | 14 | - | TRBV28 | CASIGAPGGDGYTF | TGTGCCAGCATTGGGGCCCCAGGGGGGGATGGCTACACCTTC
TRBD1 | TRBJ1-1 | 15 | - | TRBV7-2 | CASSQTGAQGTEAFF | TGTGCCAGCAGCCAAACAGGGGCCCAGGGCACTGAAGCTTTCTTT
TRBD1 | TRBJ1-4 | 14 | - | TRBV18 | CASSPDRGDEKLFF | TGTGCCAGCTCACCGGACAGGGGGGATGAAAAACTGTTTTTT
TRBD1 | TRBJ2-7 | 15 | few | TRBV4-3 | CASSPRTGPRYEQYF | TGCGCCAGCAGCCCCCGGACAGGGCCTCGCTACGAGCAGTACTTC
- | TRBJ2-3 | 12 | - | TRBV4-1 | CASSHIADTQYF | TGCGCCAGCAGCCATATAGCAGATACGCAGTATTTT
- | TRBJ2-5 | 16 | - | TRBV5-1 | CASSWGRGGGGETQYF | TGCGCCAGCAGCTGGGGACGGGGTGGAGGAGGGGAGACCCAGTACTTC
- | TRBJ2-4 | 13 | - | TRBV2 | CASRRGAKNIQYF | TGTGCCAGCAGGAGGGGTGCCAAAAACATTCAGTACTTC
TRBD1 | TRBJ1-3 | 16 | - | TRBV6-6 | CASSYSKDRARNTIYF | TGTGCCAGCAGTTACTCGAAGGACAGGGCCAGAAACACCATATATTTT
TRBD2 | TRBJ2-3 | 15 | - | TRBV11-2 | CASSFLAGRTDTQYF | TGTGCCAGCAGCTTCTTAGCGGGACGCACAGATACGCAGTATTTT
- | TRBJ2-7 | 12 | few | TRBV2 | CASRGESHEQYF | TGTGCCAGCAGGGGGGAGTCCCACGAGCAGTACTTC
- | TRBJ2-1 | 14 | once | TRBV11-3 | CASSLARTSNEQFF | TGTGCCAGCAGCTTAGCCCGAACTAGCAATGAGCAGTTCTTC
TRBD1 | TRBJ2-4 | 13 | - | TRBV28 | CASSLGTGGIQYF | TGTGCCAGCAGTTTAGGGACAGGGGGCATTCAGTACTTC
- | TRBJ1-2 | 17 | few | TRBV7-9 | CASSSYPPGGRNYGYTF | TGTGCCAGCAGCTCTTATCCCCCCGGCGGCAGAAACTATGGCTACACCTTC
TRBD2 | TRBJ2-1 | 16 | - | TRBV30 | CAWSFPPTSGGDEQFF | TGTGCCTGGAGTTTCCCCCCCACTAGCGGGGGGGATGAGCAGTTCTTC
TRBD2 | TRBJ2-2 | 15 | - | TRBV11-3 | CASSLRLAGAGELFF | TGTGCCAGCAGCTTAAGACTAGCGGGAGCCGGGGAGCTGTTTTTT
- | TRBJ1-1 | 16 | - | TRBV7-9 | CASSLDSGWGPTEAFF | TGTGCCAGCAGCTTAGATTCCGGTTGGGGGCCCACTGAAGCTTTCTTT
TRBD1 | TRBJ2-3 | 16 | - | TRBV28 | CASSPPGTGSTDTQYF | TGTGCCAGCAGTCCCCCCGGGACAGGGAGCACAGATACGCAGTATTTT
- | TRBJ2-5 | 13 | - | TRBV2 | CASIEEVGETQYF | TGTGCCAGCATCGAGGAGGTCGGGGAGACCCAGTACTTC
TRBD2 | TRBJ2-1 | 13 | - | TRBV10-3 | CAISVGRYNEQFF | TGTGCCATCAGTGTCGGGAGGTACAATGAGCAGTTCTTC
- | TRBJ2-3 | 14 | - | TRBV7-9 | CASSLEGSTDTQYF | TGTGCCAGCAGCTTAGAAGGGAGCACAGATACGCAGTATTTT
- | TRBJ2-3 | 14 | - | TRBV28 | CASEDPQFRGTQYF | TGTGCCAGCGAGGACCCCCAATTCCGGGGTACGCAGTATTTT
- | TRBJ2-5 | 14 | few | TRBV7-2 | CASSVTGAYETQYF | TGTGCCAGCAGCGTAACCGGGGCTTATGAGACCCAGTACTTC